This TCR beta chain was recorded in a study of T cell responses to AZD1222 COVID-19 vaccine. Generated by immunoSEQ multiplex PCR, the TCRdb table keeps only in-frame clones and is missing some. The sample carries roughly 150,000 clones, about 93% recorded once. The CDR3 extends over 14 amino acids. Germline CDR1 reads MNHEY; CDR2 reads SVGAGI. V lost 6 bases and J lost 4, with 15 bases in between. Remarks on this clone: Antigen unknown.

The study's findings and limits: Baseline seropositives among AZD1222 recipients totaled only 5 or 6.

This specimen consisted of peripheral blood, obtained 28 days after the second AZD1222 dose. The chain combines TRBV6-5 with TRBJ2-5; D remains unclear. This TCR came from an adult who received the AZD1222 COVID-19 vaccine. The CDR3 region is CASSRSRWLETQYF. The CDR3, as DNA: TGTGCCAGCAGCCGCTCACGGTGGTTAGAGACCCAGTACTTC.